The clone carrying this TCR beta chain is a singleton in its sample. The sample comes from a study of blood T cell repertoires in COVID-19. Background on the study: Sites in the United States, Italy and Spain provided acute and convalescent COVID-19 samples. In each case, the material was cDNA or gDNA derived from T cells, B-cell-depleted T cells, or PBMCs.

In the original processing: Nucleated cell counts were estimated from reference gene primer amplification. The method was immunoSEQ multiplex PCR; TCRdb's version includes in-frame clones alone and lacks a portion of them. The V and J calls and clone size are taken from that table; D and trimming were inferred from the DNA. This table holds roughly 160,000 clones, just over 85% found once. From germline, CDR1 is LGHNT and CDR2 FRNRAP. The CDR3 is 13 residues long. Trimming removed 0 bases at V and 7 bases at J, with 9 bases between. Source material: peripheral blood. The receptor was isolated from a man between 60 and 75 years old with acute or convalescent COVID-19. This chain uses TRBV12-5 with TRBJ1-1; the D gene is possibly TRBD1 (5 bases). CDR3 loop: CASGLVDRGEAFF. In DNA form, the CDR3 reads TGTGCTAGTGGTTTGGTTGATAGGGGTGAAGCTTTCTTT.